These 27 T cell receptor beta chains originate from one sample sequenced in a study of T cells after yellow fever vaccination. TCRdb reprocessed the 5' RACE reads with MiXCR, giving one entry per CDR3 protein. The sample shows 510,000 or so distinct CDR3 sequences, under 25% of them seen only once. The input for sequencing was PBMCs, taken 15 days after the yellow fever booster vaccination. These TCRs come from a man younger than 40 who received the YFV17D yellow fever vaccine.

Note on this clonotype: Relative to the germline gene, one junction end is altered; a read error may explain this. The CDR3 loop reads CASGFAAGVRDEQFF. DNA of the CDR3: TGTGCCAGCGGTTTCGCGGCGGGAGTTAGAGATGAGCAGTTCTTC. V gene TRBV12-3 or TRBV12-4 combines with J gene TRBJ2-1; TRBD2 matches at 7 bases. The CDR3 is 15 amino acids.

This clonotype was counted between two and nine times. The V call is TRBV4-3, the J call TRBJ2-1; a possible D gene is TRBD2 (6 bases). The V and J ends lost 2 bases and 9 bases respectively, with 11 bases between them. Germline V gene sequence: CDR1 LGHNA, CDR2 YSLEER. This CDR3 spans 13 amino acids. The CDR3 nucleotides are TGCGCCAGCAGCCAACGGGCCGGGGGTGAGCAGTTCTTC. Its protein product is CASSQRAGGEQFF.

This chain links TRBV20-1 with TRBJ2-7; either TRBD1 or TRBD2 may supply D (5 bases each). Trimming pared 5 bases from V and 3 bases from J, leaving 17 bases between. Germline lookup yields CDR1 DFQATT and CDR2 SNEGSKA (reference sequence). The CDR3 runs to 14 residues. CDR3 DNA: TGCAGTGCTCTGTTTGGGGGAAGATACTACGAGCAGTACTTC. It specifies CSALFGGRYYEQYF.

The chain links TRBV5-5 to TRBJ2-5, with D unclear. V was pared by 0 bases and J by 5 bases, with 11 bases between. Germline V gene sequence: CDR1 SGHKS, CDR2 YYEKEE (reference sequence). The CDR3 loop spans 14 amino acids. The CDR3 protein is CASSLAQFQETQYF. The CDR3 DNA reads as TGTGCCAGCAGCTTGGCACAGTTTCAGGAGACCCAGTACTTC.

This clonotype was found many times. This chain joins TRBV24-1 and TRBJ2-7, with D perhaps matching TRBD2 (5 bases). Germline V gene data show CDR1 as KGHDR and CDR2 as SFDVKD. V lost 0 bases to trimming and J lost 0 bases, with 8 bases between them. CDR3 length: 15 amino acids. The CDR3 DNA reads as TGTGCCACCAGTGATTTGGTAGGAGGCTCCTACGAGCAGTACTTC. The encoded protein is CATSDLVGGSYEQYF.

The table lists this clonotype with a few counts. CDR3 residues: CSGHWATDTQYF. As DNA, the CDR3 is TGCAGCGGGCATTGGGCCACAGATACGCAGTATTTT. The chain links TRBV29-1 to TRBJ2-3, with D uncertain. The CDR3 runs to 12 residues. V was pared by 7 bases and J by 2 bases, with 10 bases between. Germline V gene data show CDR1 as SQVTM and CDR2 as ANQGSEA.

CDR3 region: CSVEEGLNEPSTDTQYF. The CDR3 coding sequence is TGCAGCGTTGAGGAGGGACTCAACGAGCCTAGCACAGATACGCAGTATTTT. The J gene is TRBJ2-3, the V gene TRBV29-1, with D tentatively TRBD2 (6 bases). Germline CDR1 SQVTM, CDR2 ANQGSEA. Trimming pared 3 bases from V and 0 bases from J, leaving 19 bases between. This CDR3 region has 17 residues.

This clonotype has a handful of counts. This chain joins TRBV19 and TRBJ2-1; D is unresolved. This CDR3 has 12 amino acids. Germline V CDR1 and CDR2: LNHDA, SQIVND (reference sequence). The ends were cut back, 10 bases at V and 8 bases at J, with 15 bases in the middle. Written as DNA, the CDR3 is TGTGCCACCTCAGACGGTACCCATGAGCAGTTCTTC. Its translation: CATSDGTHEQFF.

The V call is TRBV7-2, the J call TRBJ1-6, with D hard to call. Trimming took off 5 bases at V and 5 bases at J, with 10 bases between the two ends. In germline, CDR1 is SGHTA, CDR2 FQGNSA. This CDR3 has 14 amino acids. The CDR3 sequence: CASSPVGHNSPLHF. Here the CDR3 DNA reads TGTGCCAGCAGCCCCGTGGGTCATAATTCACCCCTCCACTTT. Complete variable domain (other parts from reference TRBV7-2 and TRBJ1-6): GAGVSQSPSNKVTEKGKDVELRCDPISGHTALYWYRQSLGQGLEFLIYFQGNSAPDKSGLPSDRFSAERTGGSVSTLTIQRTQQEDSAVYLCASSPVGHNSPLHFGNGTRLTVT.

This clonotype was counted only a few times. J is TRBJ2-2 and V is TRBV10-2; D is possibly TRBD2 (6 bases). The CDR3 runs to 15 residues. The germline V gene has CDR1 WSHSY and CDR2 SAAADI. Trimming pared 3 bases from V and 4 bases from J, leaving 12 bases between. CDR3 nucleotide sequence: TGCGCCAGCAGTGATCCGGGGGAGGTCACCGGGGAGCTGTTTTTT. Translated: CASSDPGEVTGELFF.

The sample holds one count of this clonotype. The chain couples TRBV19 to TRBJ2-7; D unresolved. V lost 5 bases and J lost 5, with 7 bases in between. Germline V gene sequence: CDR1 LNHDA, CDR2 SQIVND (reference sequence). The CDR3 spans 11 residues. Here the CDR3 DNA reads TGTGCCAGTAGTGATTTCGACGAGCAGTACTTC. Encoded protein: CASSDFDEQYF.

This clonotype showed up just a few times. The chain couples TRBV15 to TRBJ2-1, with 10 bases identical to TRBD2. Germline loops: CDR1 LNHNV, CDR2 YYDKDF (reference sequence). The V segment lost 1 base and the J segment 9 bases; nucleotides outside the gene matches: 3. This CDR3 comprises 14 residues. CDR3 DNA sequence: TGTGCCACCAGCAGAGCGGGACTAGCGATTGAGCAGTTCTTC. Amino acid sequence: CATSRAGLAIEQFF.

The rearrangement uses TRBV7-2 and TRBJ2-2; D is unresolved. Germline values: CDR1 SGHTA, CDR2 FQGNSA. The CDR3 consists of 13 residues. The V end was cut by 3 bases, the J end by 5 bases, with 7 bases between. Here the CDR3 DNA reads TGTGCCAGCAGCTTCGCAGCTACCGGGGAGCTGTTTTTT. Translation gives CASSFAATGELFF.

The chain employs TRBV6-6 and TRBJ1-2; D not resolved. Germline loops: CDR1 MNHNY, CDR2 SVGAGI (reference sequence). This CDR3 is 12 amino acids long. Trimming pared 6 bases from V and 8 bases from J, leaving 13 bases between. DNA of the CDR3: TGTGCCAGCAGCCCGAGACGAGGCGGCTACACCTTC. Encoded protein: CASSPRRGGYTF.

The genes are TRBV6-2 or TRBV6-3 and TRBJ2-3; TRBD2 is a possible D gene (7 bases). The CDR3 is 11 residues long. Per germline, CDR1 MNHEY and CDR2 SVGEGT. CDR3 loop: CAAPGEGTQYF. CDR3 sequence (DNA): TGTGCGGCTCCAGGGGAGGGGACGCAGTATTTT.

This clonotype was counted only a few times. The V call is TRBV5-1, the J call TRBJ2-7, with unresolved D. Trimming left V 4 bases short and J 6 bases short, with 11 bases between. Germline CDR1 reads SGHRS; CDR2 reads YFSETQ. CDR3 length equals 12 residues. The CDR3 spells CASSQTAGEQYF. DNA of the CDR3: TGCGCCAGCAGCCAGACGGCCGGCGAGCAGTACTTC.

V usage is TRBV9 and J usage is TRBJ2-7; possible D gene TRBD2, 6 bases. The germline V and J ends were trimmed by 4 bases and 3 bases, with 17 bases remaining between them. The CDR3 runs to 15 residues. CDR1 is SGDLS, CDR2 YYNGEE, per germline. The CDR3 protein is CASSPGGGDLYEQYF. The CDR3, as DNA: TGTGCCAGCAGCCCGGGCGGCGGGGACCTCTACGAGCAGTACTTC.

This clonotype has just one count. J is TRBJ2-3 and V is TRBV5-6; D call uncertain. The CDR3 has 14 amino acids. Germline V gives CDR1 SGHDT, CDR2 YYEEEE. V was shortened by 9 bases and J by 8 bases, with 22 bases between the two germline ends. The CDR3 DNA reads TGTGCCATGAGCCCCGGGCTCCTCTGCGGTACGCAGTATTTT. It encodes CAMSPGLLCGTQYF.

This rearrangement joins TRBV29-1 to TRBJ2-3; D call uncertain. Germline V lookup: CDR1 SQVTM, CDR2 ANQGSEA. Trimming stripped 7 bases from V and 5 bases from J, with 10 bases between. The CDR3 covers 11 residues. The CDR3 DNA reads TGCAGCGCAGACCCCAGAGATACGCAGTATTTT. Encoded protein: CSADPRDTQYF.

The rearrangement links TRBV12-3 or TRBV12-4 to TRBJ2-1, with 7 positions matching TRBD2. The length of the CDR3 is 12 residues. Trimming at V came to 5 bases and at J to 10 bases, leaving 5 bases not matched to a gene. The CDR3 here is CASSAAGLEQFF. The DNA of the CDR3 is TGTGCCAGCAGTGCCGCGGGACTAGAGCAGTTCTTC.

This clonotype was detected a few times. J is TRBJ2-5 and V is TRBV15; D may be TRBD1 (6 bases). CDR1 and CDR2 (germline): LNHNV, YYDKDF (reference sequence). V was shortened by 1 base and J by 5 bases, with 8 bases between the two germline ends. This CDR3 comprises 13 residues. CDR3 DNA sequence: TGTGCCACCAGCAGAGGCAGGGGTGAGACCCAGTACTTC. It specifies CATSRGRGETQYF.

This clonotype was counted between two and nine times. This rearrangement joins TRBV18 to TRBJ2-7; tentatively, D is TRBD2 (5 bases). Germline CDR1 is KGHSH and CDR2 is LQKENI. V was trimmed by 3 bases and J by 2 bases, leaving 17 bases between them. The CDR3 runs to 16 residues. The CDR3 nucleotides read TGTGCCAGCTCACCCCTAGCCTTGAGGGCGACCTACGAGCAGTACTTC. This translates into CASSPLALRATYEQYF. The full variable domain, its missing parts supplied by reference TRBV18 and TRBJ2-7, is NAGVMQNPRHLVRRRGQEARLRCSPMKGHSHVYWYRQLPEEGLKFMVYLQKENIIDESGMPKERFSAEFPKEGPSILRIQQVVRGDSAAYFCASSPLALRATYEQYFGPGTRLTVT.

The chain recombines TRBV5-1 with TRBJ2-7; maybe TRBD1 (6 bases). CDR3 length: 16 residues. Germline V CDR1 and CDR2: SGHRS, YFSETQ. The ends were cut back, 0 bases at V and 4 bases at J, with 17 bases in the middle. CDR3 in DNA: TGCGCCAGCAGCTTGGCCAGGGTTGGTCAGGGGTACGAGCAGTACTTC. Amino acids: CASSLARVGQGYEQYF.

This clonotype showed up just a few times. The gene calls are TRBV11-2 and TRBJ1-6; perhaps TRBD1 as D (5 bases). The CDR3 covers 16 residues. The germline CDR1 and CDR2 sequences are SGHAT and FQNNGV. V was shortened by 5 bases and J by 2 bases, with 13 bases between the two germline ends. DNA of the CDR3: TGTGCCAGCAGCCCTACGGGGGGGGCCTATAATTCACCCCTCCACTTT. This sequence encodes CASSPTGGAYNSPLHF.

This clonotype has just a few counts. The junction does not match germline at one end; this may be a read error. V usage is TRBV12-3 or TRBV12-4 and J usage is TRBJ2-6; the D call may be TRBD1 or TRBD2 (5 bases each). The CDR3 sequence is 18 residues long. The CDR3, as DNA: TGTGCCAGCAGATTAGGTGGGACGGCACCCTCTGGGGCCAACGTCCTGACTTTC. It encodes CASRLGGTAPSGANVLTF.

J is TRBJ2-2 and V is TRBV10-3; D may be TRBD1 or TRBD2 (5 bases each). The CDR3 is made up of 13 amino acids. Germline V gene sequence: CDR1 ENHRY, CDR2 SYGVKD. V lost 5 bases and J 8 bases, leaving 12 bases between the germline ends. This CDR3 reads CAISKLGEGELFF. CDR3 bases: TGTGCCATCAGTAAACTGGGGGAAGGGGAGCTGTTTTTT.

V usage is TRBV24-1 and J usage is TRBJ2-1; 8 bases align to TRBD2. The V gene's germline CDR1 is KGHDR and CDR2 SFDVKD. The CDR3 totals 15 residues. V was clipped by 3 bases and J by 5 bases; unmatched bases: 5. The CDR3 loop reads CATSDVAGIDNEQFF. CDR3 nucleotide sequence: TGTGCCACCAGTGATGTAGCGGGAATCGACAATGAGCAGTTCTTC.